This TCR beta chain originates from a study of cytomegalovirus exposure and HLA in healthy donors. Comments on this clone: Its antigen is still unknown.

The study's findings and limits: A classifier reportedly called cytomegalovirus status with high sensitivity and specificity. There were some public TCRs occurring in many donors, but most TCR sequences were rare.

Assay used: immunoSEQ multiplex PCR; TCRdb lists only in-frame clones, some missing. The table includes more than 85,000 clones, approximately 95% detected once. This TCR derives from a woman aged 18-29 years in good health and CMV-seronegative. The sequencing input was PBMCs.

This CDR3 is CASRTSGVSPGANVLTF. CDR3 DNA sequence: TGTGCCAGCAGGACTAGCGGGGTCTCCCCTGGGGCCAACGTCCTGACTTTC. The chain recombines TRBV25-1 with TRBJ2-6; 11 bases are shared with TRBD2. The V gene's germline CDR1 is MGHDK and CDR2 SYGVNS. The CDR3 is 17 residues long. Unmatched junction bases numbered 6, after V lost 6 bases and J lost 2 bases.